This T cell receptor (beta chain) is drawn from a study of cytomegalovirus exposure and HLA in healthy donors. This clone was seen once. Its matching antigen is unknown. Study results and caveats: As immune exposure information, only CMV serostatus was available. The study carried out a later analysis of TCR beta sequences. It associated 15,000 to 20,000 of them with specific HLA alleles at a false discovery rate of 0.05. Cytomegalovirus association was assigned to around 150 TCR beta chains.

This CDR3 has 13 amino acids. The PCR employed 60 Vbeta primers together with 13 Jbeta primers. TCRdb's table, derived via immunoSEQ multiplex PCR, lists solely in-frame clones and lacks some. This sample has roughly 190,000 clones, with 65% to 80% found just once. The receptor comes from a woman aged 35 to 49 in good health and CMV-seronegative. The sample consisted of PBMCs. The chain carries TRBV21-1 and TRBJ1-2; TRBD1 is the table's D call and was not checked against the DNA. TRBV21-1 has pseudogene status. As DNA, the CDR3 is TGTGCCAGCAGCAACCGGGACAGGGACGGCTACACCTTC. Its translation: CASSNRDRDGYTF.